These 24 T cell receptor beta chains originate from one sample sequenced in a study of technical replicates of blood from a few donors (TCRdb year 2017). Library prep was done by the immunoSEQ multiplex PCR assay. What TCRdb holds here is the immuneACCESS table cut down to in-frame rearrangements. Part of the clones is not present; checked against another copy, under half of the missing clones reflect an unresolved V gene, and the others are unexplained. This sample holds 70,000 to 85,000 clones; almost 98% were observed only once. The ten biggest clones cover less than 0.2% of the sample. The sample was T cells isolated from PBMCs. The origin of the receptors is a human donor in good health.

V gene TRBV29-1 combines with J gene TRBJ1-4; the match to TRBD1 covers 7 bases. J lost 6 bases, V lost 7 bases, and 11 bases had no gene match. There are 14 residues in the CDR3. Germline V lookup: CDR1 SQVTM, CDR2 ANQGSEA. In DNA form, the CDR3 reads TGCAGCGGAGCGACGACAGGGAAGGATGAAAAACTGTTTTTT. This translates into CSGATTGKDEKLFF.

This rearrangement joins TRBV29-1 to TRBJ2-2; 10 bases align to TRBD1. Germline CDR1 SQVTM, CDR2 ANQGSEA. V shed 4 bases and J 6 bases; nucleotides not matched to a gene: 8. This CDR3 region has 15 residues. DNA for the CDR3: TGCAGCGTTGCCCGGACAGGGGGTCTGGCCGGGGAGCTGTTTTTT. Translation: CSVARTGGLAGELFF.

This clone was seen once. The V call is TRBV5-1, the J call TRBJ1-1; D unresolved. The germline V gene encodes CDR1 SGHRS and CDR2 YFSETQ. Deletions cut 0 bases from V and 1 base from J, with 10 bases between. The CDR3 is 15 residues long. CDR3 sequence (DNA): TGCGCCAGCAGCTTGGTTCGCGGGAGGAACACTGAAGCTTTCTTT. This codes for CASSLVRGRNTEAFF.

This chain uses TRBV29-1 with TRBJ2-7; TRBD1 matches 7 bases. The trim removed 2 bases at V and 3 bases at J, leaving 13 bases unmatched. The CDR3 runs 16 residues. Germline loops: CDR1 SQVTM, CDR2 ANQGSEA. CDR3: CSVERSGATGHYEQYF. The CDR3 coding sequence is TGCAGCGTTGAAAGATCCGGAGCGACAGGGCACTACGAGCAGTACTTC.

The chain combines TRBV27 with TRBJ2-7, with D uncertain. The CDR3 is 14 residues long. Germline lookup yields CDR1 MNHEY and CDR2 SMNVEV (reference sequence). Trimming cost V 3 bases and J 0 bases, with 9 bases left between them. CDR3 in amino acids: CASSFSPFSYEQYF. As DNA, the CDR3 is TGTGCCAGCAGTTTTTCCCCGTTCTCCTACGAGCAGTACTTC.

CDR3 DNA: TGCGCCAGCAGCCAAGTGGGGCAGGGTAGGCATTCACCCCTCCACTTT. Its protein is CASSQVGQGRHSPLHF. The chain is built from TRBV4-1 and TRBJ1-6; D is possibly TRBD1 (5 bases). The CDR3 is 16 residues long. V lost 1 base to trimming and J lost 8 bases, with 15 bases between them. Germline V gives CDR1 MGHRA, CDR2 YSYEKL.

The gene calls are TRBV19 and TRBJ2-6; D gene uncertain. The CDR3 consists of 17 residues. CDR1 and CDR2 (germline): LNHDA, SQIVND (reference sequence). V was clipped by 4 bases and J by 0 bases, with 13 bases between them. CDR3 sequence reads: CASSRTVQRSGANVLTF. CDR3 nucleotides: TGTGCCAGTAGTAGAACAGTTCAACGCTCTGGGGCCAACGTCCTGACTTTC. The whole variable domain, remainder taken from reference TRBV19 and TRBJ2-6, is DGGITQSPKYLFRKEGQNVTLSCEQNLNHDAMYWYRQDPGQGLRLIYYSQIVNDFQKGDIAEGYSVSREKKESFPLTVTSAQKNPTAFYLCASSRTVQRSGANVLTFGAGSRLTVL.

This chain uses TRBV4-1 with TRBJ1-4; 7 positions agree with TRBD1. V dropped 1 base and J dropped 4; count of bases not matched to a gene: 0. The length of the CDR3 is 14 residues. Germline V gives CDR1 MGHRA, CDR2 YSYEKL. CDR3 in amino acids: CASSQGDSNEKLFF. The CDR3 DNA reads TGCGCCAGCAGCCAAGGGGACAGTAATGAAAAACTGTTTTTT.

The genes are TRBV7-9 and TRBJ1-1; perhaps TRBD1 as D (5 bases). This CDR3 region has 14 residues. The germline gives CDR1 SEHNR, CDR2 FQNEAQ (reference sequence). V was shortened by 2 bases and J by 5 bases, with 12 bases between the two germline ends. DNA for the CDR3: TGTGCCAGCAGCTTACAGGGTCAGAAGACTGAAGCTTTCTTT. This gives the protein CASSLQGQKTEAFF.

V usage is TRBV19 and J usage is TRBJ2-7; 7 positions match TRBD1. The J segment lost 0 bases and the V segment lost 6 bases, leaving 5 bases of the junction unmatched. The CDR3 spans 14 residues. In germline, CDR1 is LNHDA, CDR2 SQIVND (reference sequence). The DNA of the CDR3 is TGTGCCAGTAGACAAACAGGGGACTCCTACGAGCAGTACTTC. Translation: CASRQTGDSYEQYF.

This chain joins TRBV5-1 and TRBJ2-3; 8 bases align to TRBD2. The length of the CDR3 is 15 residues. Trimming took 1 base from V and 4 from J; bases not matched to a gene: 5. Germline V gene data show CDR1 as SGHRS and CDR2 as YFSETQ. In DNA form, the CDR3 reads TGCGCCAGCAGCTTGCAAGCGGGAGCGCCAGATACGCAGTATTTT. Translated, it gives CASSLQAGAPDTQYF.

This rearrangement joins TRBV19 to TRBJ1-1, with D hard to call. Trimming shortened V by 6 bases and J by 7 bases, and 12 bases separated the two germline ends. Germline V CDR1 and CDR2: LNHDA, SQIVND (reference sequence). The CDR3 has 12 residues. The CDR3 region has the DNA TGTGCCAGTAGGATTCGGGGAAATGAAGCTTTCTTT. Its protein is CASRIRGNEAFF.

This chain connects TRBV15 to TRBJ2-4; D possibly corresponds to TRBD1 (5 bases). CDR3 length: 14 residues. Trimming took 0 bases from V and 8 from J, leaving 11 bases between them. The germline V gene has CDR1 LNHNV and CDR2 YYDKDF (reference sequence). The CDR3 here is CATSRERQGDIQYF. The CDR3 DNA reads TGTGCCACCAGCAGAGAACGCCAAGGGGACATTCAGTACTTC.

The V gene is TRBV4-2, the J gene TRBJ1-1; D is possibly TRBD1 (5 bases). Trimming took 0 bases from V and 3 from J, leaving 8 bases between them. CDR1 LGHNA and CDR2 YNFKEQ come from the germline V gene. This CDR3 has 14 residues. CDR3 nucleotide sequence: TGTGCCAGCAGCCAAGATACCAGGGACACTGAAGCTTTCTTT. Its protein is CASSQDTRDTEAFF.

V usage is TRBV5-1 and J usage is TRBJ2-5, with TRBD2 matching 16 bases. The length of the CDR3 is 19 residues. Germline-derived CDR1 and CDR2 are SGHRS and YFSETQ. V trimming: 3 bases; J trimming: 6 bases; junction bases outside the gene matches: 14. In DNA, the CDR3 is TGCGCCAGCAGCTCCCTTCGTGGGACTAGCGGGAGGGCCTTTAAGACCCAGTACTTC. This codes for CASSSLRGTSGRAFKTQYF.

V is TRBV5-1 and J is TRBJ1-6; a possible D gene is TRBD1 (6 bases). The germline V gene encodes CDR1 SGHRS and CDR2 YFSETQ. The CDR3 totals 16 residues. V was pared by 4 bases and J by 6 bases, with 17 bases between. Written as DNA, the CDR3 is TGCGCCAGCAGCCTGGATTCACCAGGGGCTAATTCACCCCTCCACTTT. Translation gives CASSLDSPGANSPLHF. The full variable domain, with the rest looked up from reference TRBV5-1 and TRBJ1-6, is KAGVTQTPRYLIKTRGQQVTLSCSPISGHRSVSWYQQTPGQGLQFLFEYFSETQRNKGNFPGRFSGRQFSNSRSEMNVSTLELGDSALYLCASSLDSPGANSPLHFGNGTRLTVT.

This rearrangement joins TRBV4-2 to TRBJ1-1; TRBD1 is a possible D gene (5 bases). The CDR3 sequence is 17 residues long. The germline gives CDR1 LGHNA, CDR2 YNFKEQ. Deletions cut 4 bases from V and 5 bases from J, with 23 bases between. The chain's CDR3 is CASSPSLRAQGRTEAFF. The CDR3, as DNA: TGTGCCAGCAGCCCATCCCTCCGCGCCCAGGGTCGGACTGAAGCTTTCTTT.

This chain uses TRBV27 with TRBJ2-3; 7 nucleotides agree with TRBD2. The germline V gene has CDR1 MNHEY and CDR2 SMNVEV (reference sequence). The CDR3 contains 15 residues. V shed 3 bases, J shed 2 bases, and the junction held 5 bases outside the gene matches. The CDR3: CASSFGGRATDTQYF. Written as DNA, the CDR3 is TGTGCCAGCAGTTTCGGCGGGAGAGCCACAGATACGCAGTATTTT.

CDR3 in DNA: TGTGCCAGTAGTATATATTGGGGGAAGCAGGGGCTGGACTCCGGGGAGCTGTTTTTT. Residues: CASSIYWGKQGLDSGELFF. V gene TRBV19 combines with J gene TRBJ2-2, with D tentatively TRBD1 (6 bases). Germline CDR1 is LNHDA and CDR2 is SQIVND (reference sequence). The CDR3 is 19 amino acids. V dropped 2 bases and J dropped 6 bases, with 25 bases sitting between them.

The V call is TRBV11-2, the J call TRBJ2-1; 8 positions agree with TRBD1. This CDR3 has 15 amino acids. Germline values: CDR1 SGHAT, CDR2 FQNNGV. Trimming at V came to 4 bases and at J to 5 bases, leaving 7 bases not matched to a gene. In DNA, the CDR3 is TGTGCCAGCAGCTCTAACAGGGGGGCCCACAATGAGCAGTTCTTC. Its protein is CASSSNRGAHNEQFF.

V usage is TRBV27 and J usage is TRBJ2-7; the D gene is possibly TRBD2 (5 bases). The CDR3 loop spans 15 amino acids. V dropped 4 bases and J dropped 0 bases, with 13 bases sitting between them. CDR1 and CDR2 (germline): MNHEY, SMNVEV (reference sequence). CDR3 sequence reads: CASSSSPGLSYEQYF. CDR3 DNA: TGTGCCAGCAGTTCCTCTCCCGGACTCTCCTACGAGCAGTACTTC.

The chain recombines TRBV9 with TRBJ2-5, with TRBD2 matching 11 bases. V shed 3 bases, J shed 2 bases, and the junction held 6 bases outside the gene matches. Germline V lookup: CDR1 SGDLS, CDR2 YYNGEE. This CDR3 is built from 16 residues. The CDR3 loop reads CASSATSGSLQETQYF. Here the CDR3 DNA reads TGTGCCAGCAGCGCCACTAGCGGGAGTCTTCAAGAGACCCAGTACTTC.

The chain is built from TRBV29-1 and TRBJ1-2; possibly TRBD1 for D (6 bases). CDR3 length: 16 residues. With 7 bases removed from V and 7 bases from J, the gap between germline ends came to 28 bases. CDR1 and CDR2 (germline): SQVTM, ANQGSEA. The DNA for the CDR3 is TGCAGCGCCGCACCGGGACAAGGCCGGTTTGAGGGTGGCTACACCTTC. As protein: CSAAPGQGRFEGGYTF.

The chain combines TRBV28 with TRBJ2-7; 8 nucleotides line up with TRBD1. The CDR3 is 13 residues long. V shed 5 bases, J shed 5 bases, and the junction held 5 bases outside the gene matches. Germline CDR1 is MDHEN and CDR2 is SYDVKM. CDR3 in amino acids: CASSDRGVHEQYF. The CDR3 DNA follows: TGTGCCAGCAGTGACAGGGGAGTTCACGAGCAGTACTTC.